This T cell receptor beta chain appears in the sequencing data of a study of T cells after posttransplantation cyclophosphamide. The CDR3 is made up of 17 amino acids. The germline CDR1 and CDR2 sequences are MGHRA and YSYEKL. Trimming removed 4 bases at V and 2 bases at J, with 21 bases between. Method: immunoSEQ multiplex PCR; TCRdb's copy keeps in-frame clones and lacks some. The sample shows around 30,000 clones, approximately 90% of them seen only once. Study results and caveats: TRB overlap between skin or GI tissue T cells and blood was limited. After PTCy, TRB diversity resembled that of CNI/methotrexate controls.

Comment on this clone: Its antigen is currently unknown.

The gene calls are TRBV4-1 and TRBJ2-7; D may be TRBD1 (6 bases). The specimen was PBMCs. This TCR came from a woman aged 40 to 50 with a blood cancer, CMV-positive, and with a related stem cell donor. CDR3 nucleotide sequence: TGCGCCAGCAGCCGATCTCATGACAGGTTGACTACCTACGAGCAGTACTTC. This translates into CASSRSHDRLTTYEQYF.